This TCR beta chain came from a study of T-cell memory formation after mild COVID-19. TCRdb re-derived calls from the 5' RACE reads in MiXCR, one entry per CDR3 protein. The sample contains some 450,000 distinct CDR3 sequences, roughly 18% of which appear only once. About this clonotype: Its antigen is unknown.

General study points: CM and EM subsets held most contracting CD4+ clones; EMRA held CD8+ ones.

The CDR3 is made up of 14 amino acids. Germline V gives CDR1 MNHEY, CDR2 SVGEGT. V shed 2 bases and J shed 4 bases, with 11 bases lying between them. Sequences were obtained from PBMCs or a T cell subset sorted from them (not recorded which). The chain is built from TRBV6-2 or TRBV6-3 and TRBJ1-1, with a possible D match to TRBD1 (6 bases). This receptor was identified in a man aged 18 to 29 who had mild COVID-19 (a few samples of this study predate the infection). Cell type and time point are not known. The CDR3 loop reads CASSYGRGSTEAFF. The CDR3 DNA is TGTGCCAGCAGTTACGGCAGGGGTTCCACTGAAGCTTTCTTT.